Shown below are 24 T cell receptor beta chains from a single sample sequenced in a study of CD8 T cells in ankylosing spondylitis. TCRdb recomputed calls from the 5' RACE reads with MiXCR, one row per CDR3 protein. In the table there are under 250,000 distinct CDR3 sequences, less than 9.5% of which are singletons. The sequenced sample consisted of blood, either unsorted or a sorted T cell fraction (not recorded which). Receptors originate from a female donor with ankylosing spondylitis or in good health (not recorded which).

This clonotype was seen repeatedly, ten times or more. The V and J genes are TRBV20-1 and TRBJ2-1; the match to TRBD1 covers 9 bases. Trimming removed 5 bases from V and 12 bases from J; junction bases left unmatched: 5. Germline values: CDR1 DFQATT, CDR2 SNEGSKA (reference sequence). The CDR3 is 11 amino acids. CDR3 DNA: TGCAGTGCTGACAGGGGGTCCGGGCAGTTCTTC. This translates into CSADRGSGQFF.

The table lists this clonotype with many counts. V and J are TRBV10-3 and TRBJ1-3; D is uncertain. Germline V gene sequence: CDR1 ENHRY, CDR2 SYGVKD. The CDR3 covers 14 residues. V lost 4 bases, J lost 2 bases, and 9 bases lay in between. The CDR3 DNA follows: TGTGCCATCAGTGCGGGGAGGCCTGGAAACACCATATATTTT. The encoded protein is CAISAGRPGNTIYF.

The V gene is TRBV3-1, the J gene TRBJ2-7, with D tentatively TRBD2 (6 bases). The CDR3 is 13 residues long. Germline-derived CDR1 and CDR2 are LGHDT and YNNKEL (reference sequence). V gave up 3 bases and J gave up 6 bases, with 12 bases separating them. CDR3 protein: CASSQNKAGEQYF. CDR3 sequence (DNA): TGTGCCAGCAGCCAGAACAAAGCGGGCGAGCAGTACTTC.

This clonotype has a count of ten or more. The chain carries TRBV29-1 and TRBJ2-5; a weak D match, TRBD1 (6 bases). The germline gives CDR1 SQVTM, CDR2 ANQGSEA. The CDR3 contains 13 residues. Between the trimmed V and J ends, which lost 7 bases and 5 bases, there was a span of 17 bases. This chain's CDR3 is CSAGASHGETQYF. The CDR3 region has the DNA TGCAGCGCAGGGGCGTCCCACGGGGAGACCCAGTACTTC.

This clonotype was recorded many times. The rearrangement joins TRBV11-3 to TRBJ2-7; no firm D call. Between the trimmed V and J ends, which lost 6 bases and 6 bases, there was a span of 18 bases. This CDR3 comprises 14 residues. Germline CDR1 is SGHNT and CDR2 is YENEEA. The CDR3 loop reads CASSLGPHTSEQYF. DNA for the CDR3: TGTGCCAGCAGTCTAGGACCCCATACCTCCGAGCAGTACTTC.

CDR3 region: CASGQGKGGIKSMNTGELFF. The CDR3 region has the DNA TGTGCCAGCGGCCAAGGGAAGGGGGGAATAAAGTCCATGAACACCGGGGAGCTGTTTTTT. V is TRBV11-2 and J is TRBJ2-2; D may be TRBD1 or TRBD2 (6 bases each). The CDR3 consists of 20 residues. Trimming took off 8 bases at V and 1 base at J, with 29 bases between the two ends. The germline gives CDR1 SGHAT, CDR2 FQNNGV.

In regard to this clonotype: A much bigger clone sits one base away, suggesting this may be a read error. This chain joins TRBV13 and TRBJ2-2; possibly TRBD1 for D (5 bases). With 8 bases removed from V and 5 bases from J, the gap between germline ends came to 21 bases. The CDR3 covers 16 residues. CDR1 is PRHDT, CDR2 FYEKMQ, per germline (reference sequence). The DNA for the CDR3 is TGTGCCAGCGACTGGCAGGGTCAGGCCCCTACCGGGGAGCTGTTTTTT. Protein product: CASDWQGQAPTGELFF.

In this sample, this clonotype turned up many times. J is TRBJ2-1 and V is TRBV20-1, with D possibly being TRBD1 or TRBD2 (5 bases each). Germline V CDR1 and CDR2: DFQATT, SNEGSKA (reference sequence). The CDR3 is made up of 13 amino acids. Trimming stripped 6 bases from V and 4 bases from J, with 13 bases between. In DNA, the CDR3 is TGCAGTGCCCTCGGGGACCCGTACAATGAGCAGTTCTTC. Protein: CSALGDPYNEQFF.

This clonotype was picked up many times. The V gene is TRBV20-1, the J gene TRBJ2-3, with D perhaps matching TRBD2 (5 bases). The germline CDR1 and CDR2 sequences are DFQATT and SNEGSKA (reference sequence). V gave up 0 bases and J gave up 1 base, with 8 bases separating them. The CDR3 runs to 14 residues. The CDR3 DNA reads TGCAGTGCTAGAGAGCTAGCCGGCACAGATACGCAGTATTTT. The encoded protein is CSARELAGTDTQYF.

The sample holds a few counts of this clonotype. The CDR3 sequence is CASSLGTGRGQETQYF. The CDR3 DNA is TGTGCCAGCAGCTTAGGTACAGGGCGAGGCCAAGAGACCCAGTACTTC. The V gene is TRBV7-3, the J gene TRBJ2-5, with D possibly being TRBD1 (6 bases). This CDR3 has 16 amino acids. Germline V gene lookup returns CDR1 SGHTA and CDR2 FQGTGA. Between the trimmed V and J ends, which lost 2 bases and 1 base, there was a span of 14 bases.

The chain links TRBV3-1 to TRBJ2-2; D remains ambiguous. Trimming shortened V by 1 base and J by 4 bases, and 7 bases separated the two germline ends. The CDR3 sequence is 14 residues long. Germline CDR1 and CDR2: LGHDT and YNNKEL (reference sequence). This chain's CDR3 is CASSQGSGTGELFF. The DNA for the CDR3 is TGTGCCAGCAGCCAAGGGTCGGGCACCGGGGAGCTGTTTTTT. Full variable domain (outside the CDR3, taken from reference TRBV3-1 and TRBJ2-2): DTAVSQTPKYLVTQMGNDKSIKCEQNLGHDTMYWYKQDSKKFLKIMFSYNNKELIINETVPNRFSPKSPDKAHLNLHINSLELGDSAVYFCASSQGSGTGELFFGEGSRLTVL.

In its sample, this clonotype was seen many times. J is TRBJ1-1 and V is TRBV6-5; TRBD1 matches 7 bases. The V segment lost 1 base and the J segment 2 bases; nucleotides outside the gene matches: 13. CDR3 length: 18 residues. Germline V gene sequence: CDR1 MNHEY, CDR2 SVGAGI. This chain's CDR3 is CASSYLSTGKTENTEAFF. The CDR3, as DNA: TGTGCCAGCAGTTACTTATCGACAGGGAAGACTGAAAACACTGAAGCTTTCTTT.

This clonotype was found many times. This chain joins TRBV23-1 and TRBJ1-2; 7 nucleotides match TRBD1. TRBV23-1 falls under the ORF class, with uncertain function. Trimming at V came to 0 bases and at J to 5 bases, leaving 24 bases not matched to a gene. This CDR3 is 21 amino acids long. CDR3 nucleotide sequence: TGCGCCAGCAGTCAATCGACAATCAGTCGCGTACAGGGGCACAGCGAATATGGCTACACCTTC. It codes for CASSQSTISRVQGHSEYGYTF.

This clonotype was counted a few times. The chain employs TRBV20-1 and TRBJ2-1; D is perhaps TRBD2 (6 bases). Trimming left V 1 base short and J 5 bases short, with 15 bases between. Germline CDR1 and CDR2: DFQATT and SNEGSKA (reference sequence). CDR3 length equals 15 residues. The CDR3 loop reads CSARVGHRRDNEQFF. The DNA of the CDR3 is TGCAGTGCTAGAGTAGGACACCGGAGGGACAATGAGCAGTTCTTC.

This clonotype was picked up many times. The J gene is TRBJ1-1, the V gene TRBV5-1; 7 bases fit TRBD1. CDR3 length: 14 residues. Unmatched junction bases numbered 7, after V lost 4 bases and J lost 4 bases. In germline, CDR1 is SGHRS, CDR2 YFSETQ. CDR3 residues: CASSPRQGTTEAFF. CDR3 DNA: TGCGCCAGCAGCCCGAGACAGGGAACCACTGAAGCTTTCTTT.

The rearrangement uses TRBV11-2 and TRBJ2-5, with a possible D match to TRBD1 (6 bases). The CDR3 spans 13 residues. CDR1 and CDR2 (germline): SGHAT, FQNNGV. V lost 5 bases, J lost 5 bases, and 12 bases lay in between. DNA of the CDR3: TGTGCCAGCAGCCCCCCAGGGGATGAGACCCAGTACTTC. Translation: CASSPPGDETQYF.

This clonotype was counted ten times or more. The rearrangement uses TRBV7-2 and TRBJ2-7; TRBD1 is a possible D gene (6 bases). From germline, CDR1 is SGHTA and CDR2 FQGNSA. This CDR3 has 15 residues. Trimming removed 2 bases from V and 4 bases from J, with 15 bases in between. CDR3 coding DNA: TGTGCCAGCAGCTTATCCCGGGACACCCGGTACGAGCAGTACTTC. Translation gives CASSLSRDTRYEQYF.

V gene TRBV30 combines with J gene TRBJ2-7; 7 bases map to TRBD2. The CDR3 runs 14 residues. The ends lost 2 bases at V and 6 bases at J; junction bases unmatched: 10. Germline V gives CDR1 GTSNPN, CDR2 SVGIG (reference sequence). The CDR3 DNA is TGTGCCTGGAGTACGCTACTAGCGCGGGTCGAGCAGTACTTC. Translated: CAWSTLLARVEQYF.

This clonotype occurred many times. The chain carries TRBV4-3 and TRBJ2-1; D is unresolved. CDR3 length: 16 residues. The V and J ends lost 0 bases and 0 bases respectively, with 9 bases between them. Germline lookup yields CDR1 LGHNA and CDR2 YSLEER. The CDR3 loop is CASSQDRTSSYNEQFF. The CDR3 bases are TGCGCCAGCAGCCAAGATAGGACGAGCTCCTACAATGAGCAGTTCTTC.

About this clonotype: Possible read error: a much larger clone is one base away. The genes are TRBV6-2 or TRBV6-3 and TRBJ2-1; 11 positions match TRBD2. The length of the CDR3 is 16 residues. Germline V gene data show CDR1 as MNHEY and CDR2 as SVGEGT. For the CDR3, the DNA is TGTGCCGGCAGGAGACTAGCGGGGTTCCTCTACAATGAGCAGTTCTTC. Translating gives CAGRRLAGFLYNEQFF.

This clonotype occurred many times. The rearrangement joins TRBV20-1 to TRBJ1-4; tentatively, D is TRBD1 (6 bases). Trimming stripped 2 bases from V and 12 bases from J, with 16 bases between. From germline, CDR1 is DFQATT and CDR2 SNEGSKA (reference sequence). CDR3 size: 13 residues. This CDR3 reads CSARLGTGRELFF. CDR3 DNA sequence: TGCAGTGCTAGATTGGGCACAGGGAGGGAACTGTTTTTT.

Points on this clonotype: A read error may explain this, as a much larger clone is one base away. The rearrangement joins TRBV18 to TRBJ1-5; weak D call: TRBD1 (5 bases). The germline CDR1 and CDR2 sequences are KGHSH and LQKENI. The CDR3 is made up of 16 amino acids. The CDR3 DNA follows: TGTGTCAGCTCACCTGCGGCAGGACACCAGGGTCAGCCCCAGCATTTT. The encoded protein is CVSSPAAGHQGQPQHF.

This clonotype was seen at least ten times. This chain uses TRBV4-3 with TRBJ2-2, with 7 bases that match TRBD2. CDR1 and CDR2 (germline): LGHNA, YSLEER. This CDR3 comprises 16 residues. J was trimmed by 3 bases and V by 3 bases; bases with no gene match: 7. CDR3: CASSQEGREYTGELFF. CDR3 DNA: TGCGCCAGCAGCCAGGAGGGGAGGGAGTACACCGGGGAGCTGTTTTTT.

With regard to this clonotype: Just one base apart from a much larger clone, this may be a read error. The V gene is TRBV6-2 or TRBV6-3, the J gene TRBJ2-2, with TRBD2 matching 9 bases. With 2 bases clipped from V and 9 bases from J, the junction kept 10 bases outside the gene matches. Germline V gene sequence: CDR1 MNHEY, CDR2 SVGEGT. CDR3 length: 16 amino acids. CDR3 coding DNA: TGTGCCAGCAGTTACGTTGCGGGAGGGCCAACCAGGGAGCTGTTTTTT. It codes for CASSYVAGGPTRELFF.